The 3 T cell receptor beta chains in this list originate from one sample, sequenced in a study of siplizumab effects on memory and regulatory T cells. Method: immunoSEQ multiplex PCR; TCRdb's copy keeps in-frame clones and lacks some. The table shows about 94,000 clones, with nearly 95% occurring only once. The sequenced material came from non-Treg CD4+ T cells sorted from blood. These receptors originate from a human donor in good health.

This rearrangement joins TRBV28 to TRBJ2-7, with D unclear. CDR1 and CDR2 (germline): MDHEN, SYDVKM. The CDR3 sequence is 12 residues long. V lost 6 bases and J lost 0, with 6 bases in between. Here the CDR3 reads CASSPSSYEQYF. DNA for the CDR3: TGTGCCAGCAGCCCCAGCTCCTACGAGCAGTACTTC.

This chain joins TRBV5-6 and TRBJ1-3; D is ambiguous. CDR3 length: 15 residues. Trimming took 2 bases from V and 0 from J, leaving 9 bases between them. Germline V CDR1 and CDR2: SGHDT, YYEEEE. The DNA for the CDR3 is TGTGCCAGCAGCTTCACGGGTTTCTCTGGAAACACCATATATTTT. Its protein is CASSFTGFSGNTIYF.

Only one count was recorded for this clone. V gene TRBV2 combines with J gene TRBJ1-1, with D maybe TRBD1 (5 bases). The germline V gene encodes CDR1 SNHLY and CDR2 FYNNEI. Trimming removed 7 bases from V and 4 bases from J, with 13 bases in between. The CDR3 is 13 residues long. The CDR3, as DNA: TGTGCCAGCATGCGGGGGGGTACCACTGAAGCTTTCTTT. It encodes CASMRGGTTEAFF.